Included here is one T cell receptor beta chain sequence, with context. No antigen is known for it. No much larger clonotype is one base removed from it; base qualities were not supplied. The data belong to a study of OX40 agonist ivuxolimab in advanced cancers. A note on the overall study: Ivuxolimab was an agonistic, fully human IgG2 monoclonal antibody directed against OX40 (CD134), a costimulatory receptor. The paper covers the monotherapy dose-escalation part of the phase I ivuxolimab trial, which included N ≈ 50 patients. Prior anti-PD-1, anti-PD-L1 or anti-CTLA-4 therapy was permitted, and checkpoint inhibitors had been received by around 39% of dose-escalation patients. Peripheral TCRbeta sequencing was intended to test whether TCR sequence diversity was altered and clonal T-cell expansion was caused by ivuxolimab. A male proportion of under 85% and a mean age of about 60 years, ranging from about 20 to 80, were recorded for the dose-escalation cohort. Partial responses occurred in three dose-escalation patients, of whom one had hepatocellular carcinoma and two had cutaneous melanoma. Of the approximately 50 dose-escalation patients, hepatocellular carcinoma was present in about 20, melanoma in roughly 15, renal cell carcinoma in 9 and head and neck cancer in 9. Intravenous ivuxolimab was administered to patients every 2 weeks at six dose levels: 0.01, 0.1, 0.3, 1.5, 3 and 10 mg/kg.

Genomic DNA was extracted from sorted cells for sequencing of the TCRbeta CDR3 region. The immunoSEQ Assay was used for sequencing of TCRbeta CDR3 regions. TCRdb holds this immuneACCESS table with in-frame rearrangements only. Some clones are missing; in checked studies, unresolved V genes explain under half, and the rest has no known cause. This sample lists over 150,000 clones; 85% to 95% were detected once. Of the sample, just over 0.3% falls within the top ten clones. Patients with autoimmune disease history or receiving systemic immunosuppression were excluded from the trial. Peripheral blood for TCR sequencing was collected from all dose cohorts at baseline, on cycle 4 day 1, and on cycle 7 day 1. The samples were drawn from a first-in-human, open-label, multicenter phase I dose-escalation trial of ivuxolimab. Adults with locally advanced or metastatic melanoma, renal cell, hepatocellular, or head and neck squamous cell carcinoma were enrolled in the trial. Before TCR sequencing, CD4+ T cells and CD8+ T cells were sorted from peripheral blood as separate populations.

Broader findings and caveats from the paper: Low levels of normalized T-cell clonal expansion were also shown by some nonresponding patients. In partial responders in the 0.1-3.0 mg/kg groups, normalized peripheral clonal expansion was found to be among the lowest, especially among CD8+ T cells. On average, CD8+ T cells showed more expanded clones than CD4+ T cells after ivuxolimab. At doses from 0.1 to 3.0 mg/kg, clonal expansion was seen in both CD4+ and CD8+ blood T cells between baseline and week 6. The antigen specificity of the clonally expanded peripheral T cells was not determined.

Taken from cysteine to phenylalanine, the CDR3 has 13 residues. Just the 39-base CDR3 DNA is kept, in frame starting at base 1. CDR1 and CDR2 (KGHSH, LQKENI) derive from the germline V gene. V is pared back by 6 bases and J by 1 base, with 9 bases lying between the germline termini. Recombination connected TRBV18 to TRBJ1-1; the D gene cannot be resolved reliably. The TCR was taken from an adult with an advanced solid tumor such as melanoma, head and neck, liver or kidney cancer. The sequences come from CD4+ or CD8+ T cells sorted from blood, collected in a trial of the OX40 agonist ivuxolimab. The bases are TGTGCCAGCTCCGCGGACCAGAACACTGAAGCTTTCTTT. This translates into CASSADQNTEAFF.